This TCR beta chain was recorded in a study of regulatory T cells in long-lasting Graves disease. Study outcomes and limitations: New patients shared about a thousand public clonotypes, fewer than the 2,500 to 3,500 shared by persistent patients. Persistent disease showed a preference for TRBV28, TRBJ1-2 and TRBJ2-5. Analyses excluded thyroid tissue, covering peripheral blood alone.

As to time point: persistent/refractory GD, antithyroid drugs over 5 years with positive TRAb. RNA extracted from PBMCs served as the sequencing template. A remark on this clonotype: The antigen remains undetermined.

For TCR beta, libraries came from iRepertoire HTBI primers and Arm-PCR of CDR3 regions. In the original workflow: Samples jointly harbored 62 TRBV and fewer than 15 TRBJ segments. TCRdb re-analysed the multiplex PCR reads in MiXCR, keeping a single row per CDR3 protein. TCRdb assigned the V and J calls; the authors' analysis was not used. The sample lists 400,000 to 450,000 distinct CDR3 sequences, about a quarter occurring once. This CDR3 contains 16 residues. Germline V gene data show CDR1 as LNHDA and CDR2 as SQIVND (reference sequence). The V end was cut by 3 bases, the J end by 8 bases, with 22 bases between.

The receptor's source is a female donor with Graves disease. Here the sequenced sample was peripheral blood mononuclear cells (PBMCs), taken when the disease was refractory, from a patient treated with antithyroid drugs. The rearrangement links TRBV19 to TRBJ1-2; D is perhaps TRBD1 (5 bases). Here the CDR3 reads CASSISRTYEWMGYTF. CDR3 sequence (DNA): TGTGCCAGTAGTATCTCCCGGACATATGAGTGGATGGGCTACACCTTC. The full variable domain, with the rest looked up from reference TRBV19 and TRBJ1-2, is DGGITQSPKYLFRKEGQNVTLSCEQNLNHDAMYWYRQDPGQGLRLIYYSQIVNDFQKGDIAEGYSVSREKKESFPLTVTSAQKNPTAFYLCASSISRTYEWMGYTFGSGTRLTVV.